This T cell receptor beta chain was sequenced for a study of blood T cell repertoires in COVID-19 (dated by TCRdb to 2020 to 2021). In the study overall: Samples covering the acute and convalescent phases of COVID-19 were provided by collaborators in the United States, Italy and Spain. The repertoires were made available in a free public database intended to serve as a resource for research on the immune response to SARS-CoV-2. Where HLA class I and class II types were available, the types were taken from metadata supplied by the sample provider, not from assay-based typing. Nearly every sample came with metadata listing a de-identified subject ID, COVID-19 status, age in years and sex. Deeply sampled blood TCRbeta repertoires from subjects exposed to, actively infected with, or recovered from COVID-19 were included in the dataset. Samples came from the ongoing ImmuneRACE study (first 160 participants) plus 1,254 subjects from 6 global collaborators. The material from the prospective study consisted of cDNA or gDNA derived from T cells, B-cell-depleted T cells, or PBMCs. Points the paper makes about the study in general: How much clinical and demographic metadata was included differed by source and by participant, and the metadata was provided uncurated.

Taken from cysteine to phenylalanine, the CDR3 has 13 residues. The CDR3 DNA has 39 bases and is translated from base 1. CDR1 and CDR2 (MNHEY, SVGAGI) derive from the germline V gene. Unmatched junction bases come to 5, with V trimmed by 6 bases and J by 9 bases. Worth noting for this clone: What antigen it recognizes has not been identified. No base-level quality is on record; no much larger clone is a single base apart.

The immunoSEQ Assay, a bias-controlled multiplex PCR, was used to amplify TCRbeta CDR3 regions from genomic DNA. Processing in the source paper ran as follows. Within the assay, amplification of reference gene primers was used to estimate how many nucleated cells each sample contained. To quantify the absolute abundance of each unique TCRbeta CDR3 rearrangement, sequence reads were collapsed and filtered. For each sample, productive Simpson clonality was calculated by taking the square root of Simpson's diversity index across productive rearrangements. TCRdb took over this immuneACCESS table, retaining in-frame rearrangements with V and J assigned. Such tables are incomplete; in checked studies, under half of the missing clones stem from an unresolved V gene, and the remainder is unexplained. V and J calls and clone size are as listed in that table; D and trimming were resolved from the DNA. The sample table records roughly 100,000 clones; about 85% of these occur just once. 2% to 2.5% of the sample belongs to the ten largest clones.

Collaborating institutions collected whole blood in K2EDTA tubes following their own protocols. Collaborator samples were shipped for TCRbeta analysis as frozen whole blood, isolated PBMCs, or DNA extracted from either sample type. The clonotype originates from a man aged 50-59 years with active COVID-19. Sequenced sample: peripheral blood. Recombination joined TRBV6-5 with TRBJ1-6, with 7 central nucleotides matching TRBD1. The CDR3 in this case is CASRQGLGSPLHF. In nucleotide form, the sequence is TGTGCCAGCAGACAGGGGTTAGGTTCACCCCTCCACTTT.